The T cell receptor (beta chain) under discussion was sequenced for a study of radiotherapy plus CTLA-4 blockade in lung cancer. Turning to the study itself: Objective responses arose in roughly 18% of patients, and roughly 31% experienced disease control.

Receiving focal radiation plus CTLA-4 blockade with ipilimumab were patients who had chemo-refractory metastatic non-small-cell lung cancer. In the case of this clone: Its antigen is undetermined.

Clones were read by immunoSEQ multiplex PCR, and TCRdb kept only the in-frame ones, dropping some. Here the sample spans around 100,000 clones, roughly 74% being singletons. The CDR3 is 18 residues long. The germline CDR1 and CDR2 sequences are MNHEY and SMNVEV (reference sequence). V was pared by 2 bases and J by 0 bases, with 17 bases between. Points from the study as a whole: After treatment with radiotherapy plus ipilimumab, TCR clones that came from the tumor expanded in blood. Early blood T cell clone changes and increased post-radiation serum interferon-beta were reportedly the strongest response predictors.

This chain joins TRBV27 and TRBJ2-1; D is possibly TRBD2 (5 bases). Source: peripheral blood, taken from a patient treated with radiotherapy plus ipilimumab. This TCR was sampled from a human donor with non-small cell lung cancer who had a partial response to radiotherapy plus ipilimumab. Some clones in this sample may be carry-over from other donors' samples. This chain's CDR3 is CASSLNLGGLGSYNEQFF. Here the CDR3 DNA reads TGTGCCAGCAGTTTAAATCTCGGCGGGCTAGGCTCCTACAATGAGCAGTTCTTC.